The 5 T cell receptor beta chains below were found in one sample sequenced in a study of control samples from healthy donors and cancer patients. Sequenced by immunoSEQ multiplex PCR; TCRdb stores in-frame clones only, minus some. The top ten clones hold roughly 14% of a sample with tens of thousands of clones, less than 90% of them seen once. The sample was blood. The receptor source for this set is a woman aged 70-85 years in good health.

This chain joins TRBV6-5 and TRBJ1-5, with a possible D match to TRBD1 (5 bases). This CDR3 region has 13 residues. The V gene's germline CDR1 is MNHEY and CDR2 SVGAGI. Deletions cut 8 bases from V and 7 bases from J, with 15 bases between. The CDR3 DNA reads TGTGCCAGCTCCCCCGGGGGTCGGCAGCCCCAGCATTTT. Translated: CASSPGGRQPQHF.

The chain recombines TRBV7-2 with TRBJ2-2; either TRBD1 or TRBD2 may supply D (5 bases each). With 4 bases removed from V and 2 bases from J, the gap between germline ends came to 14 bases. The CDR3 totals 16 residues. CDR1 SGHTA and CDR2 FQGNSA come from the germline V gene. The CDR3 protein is CASSSRAGANTGELFF. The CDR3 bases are TGTGCCAGCAGCTCCCGGGCCGGGGCCAACACCGGGGAGCTGTTTTTT.

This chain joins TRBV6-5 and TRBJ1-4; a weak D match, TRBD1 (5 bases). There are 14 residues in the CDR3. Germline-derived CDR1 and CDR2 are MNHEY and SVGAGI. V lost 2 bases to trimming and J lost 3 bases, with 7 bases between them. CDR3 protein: CASSYRQSNEKLFF. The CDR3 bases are TGTGCCAGCAGTTACAGACAGTCTAATGAAAAACTGTTTTTT.

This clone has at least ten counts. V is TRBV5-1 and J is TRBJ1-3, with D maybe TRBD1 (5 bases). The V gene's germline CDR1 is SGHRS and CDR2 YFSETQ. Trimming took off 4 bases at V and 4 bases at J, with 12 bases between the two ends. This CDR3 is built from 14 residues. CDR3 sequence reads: CASSQGGQGNTIYF. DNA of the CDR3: TGCGCCAGCAGCCAGGGTGGGCAGGGAAACACCATATATTTT.

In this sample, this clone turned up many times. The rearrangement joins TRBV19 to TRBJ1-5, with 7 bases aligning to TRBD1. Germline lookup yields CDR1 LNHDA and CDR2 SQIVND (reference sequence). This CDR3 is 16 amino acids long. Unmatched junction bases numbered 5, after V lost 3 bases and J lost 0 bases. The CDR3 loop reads CASSMRQGNSNQPQHF. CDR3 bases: TGTGCCAGTAGTATGAGACAGGGAAATAGCAATCAGCCCCAGCATTTT.